The sequence of this T cell receptor beta chain was determined in a study of blood T cell repertoires in COVID-19. In the study's own analysis: Estimates of nucleated cell counts were drawn from the amplification of reference gene primers. Here immunoSEQ multiplex PCR was the method, and the copy in TCRdb shows in-frame clones only, minus some. The DNA was the basis for D and trimming; V, J and clone size are from that table. This table has around 280,000 clones, approximately 91% appearing once. Concerning this clone itself: Germline and junction disagree at one end, which may indicate a read error.

This CDR3 region has 15 residues. The germline V gene encodes CDR1 SSHAT and CDR2 FNYEAQ (reference sequence). The receptor comes from a woman aged 25 to 45 with COVID-19, enrolled during active disease. Sequenced: peripheral blood. The chain is built from TRBV7-7 and TRBJ2-1; 11 nucleotides align to TRBD1. The CDR3 region is CASSRGTGGDSEQFF. CDR3 in DNA: TGTGCTAGCAGCCGGGGGACAGGGGGAGACAGTGAGCAGTTCTTC. The variable domain in full, completed from reference TRBV7-7 and TRBJ2-1, reads GAGVSQSPRYKVTKRGQDVTLRCDPISSHATLYWYQQALGQGPEFLTYFNYEAQPDKSGLPSDRFSAERPEGSISTLTIQRTEQRDSAMYRCASSRGTGGDSEQFFGPGTRLTVL.